This T cell receptor beta chain is drawn from a study of regulatory T cells in long-lasting Graves disease. For the study at large: Newly diagnosed Graves' patients had under 3 months of antithyroid drugs.

This clonotype was detected many times. Its antigen is unknown. Time point defined: newly diagnosed GD, antithyroid drugs for less than 3 months. RNA extracted from PBMCs served as the sequencing template. Sequencing libraries for TCR beta were prepared with iRepertoire HTBI primers and Arm-PCR of CDR3 regions. TCRdb independently ran MiXCR on the multiplex PCR reads; one entry per CDR3 protein. The repertoire has 360,000 or so distinct CDR3 sequences, about a sixth of them found once; the top ten carry around 20%. Overall study findings and caveats: Favoring TRBV28, TRBJ1-2 and TRBJ2-5 was a feature seen in persistent disease.

The CDR3 extends over 15 amino acids. The junction had 3 bases not matched to a gene; V was cut back by 3 bases and J by 0 bases. In germline, CDR1 is MNHNS, CDR2 SASEGT. The data were also submitted as part of a second study, on T cells in Graves' hyperthyroidism and ophthalmopathy. In that study: The model predicted ophthalmopathy a median approximately 6.3 months before onset.

The source is a woman between 18 and 29 years old with Graves disease. The chain has TRBV6-1 and TRBJ2-7; TRBD1 matches 9 bases. The source was peripheral blood mononuclear cells (PBMCs), collected at new diagnosis, from a patient treated with antithyroid drugs. The chain's CDR3 is CASSEIQGASYEQYF. The CDR3 region has the DNA TGTGCCAGCAGTGAGATACAGGGGGCCTCCTACGAGCAGTACTTC.